The 15 T cell receptor beta chains reported below all come from one sample, sequenced in a study of response to subunit inactivated influenza vaccine. MiXCR, applied by TCRdb to the RT-PCR reads, yields one record per CDR3 protein. The profile shows around 530,000 distinct CDR3 sequences, 12% of them singletons. The starting material was PBMCs from blood, obtained on the day of vaccination. The receptors stem from a man aged 50 to 59 who received an inactivated influenza vaccine.

The genes are TRBV7-3 and TRBJ2-3; D call uncertain. Looked up from germline, CDR1 is SGHTA and CDR2 is FQGTGA. Trimming pared 6 bases from V and 3 bases from J, leaving 10 bases between. The CDR3 is made up of 13 amino acids. The CDR3: CASSKTSTDTQYF. CDR3 sequence (DNA): TGTGCCAGCAGTAAAACCTCGACAGATACGCAGTATTTT.

The rearrangement links TRBV6-2 or TRBV6-3 to TRBJ2-5; D is possibly TRBD1 (6 bases). CDR1 MNHEY and CDR2 SVGEGT come from the germline V gene. The CDR3 has 14 amino acids. V gave up 2 bases and J gave up 4 bases, with 11 bases separating them. CDR3 loop: CASSYQGTRETQYF. The CDR3 DNA reads TGTGCCAGCAGTTACCAGGGGACGCGAGAGACCCAGTACTTC.

This clonotype was seen a few times. Here the CDR3 DNA reads TGTGCCAGCAGTTACGGGGTCGAGCGGGGGCCCTACAATGAGCAGTTCTTC. Translating it yields CASSYGVERGPYNEQFF. The chain links TRBV6-5 to TRBJ2-1; 8 bases match TRBD2. Germline lookup yields CDR1 MNHEY and CDR2 SVGAGI. The CDR3 has 17 amino acids. The ends lost 2 bases at V and 2 bases at J; junction bases unmatched: 8.

This clonotype was seen many times. This sequence joins TRBV7-9 and TRBJ2-3; D not resolved. The CDR3 length is 12 residues. V lost 3 bases and J 6 bases, leaving 7 bases between the germline ends. The germline V gene encodes CDR1 SEHNR and CDR2 FQNEAQ (reference sequence). CDR3 loop: CASSLMGDTQYF. The CDR3 DNA follows: TGTGCCAGCAGCTTGATGGGCGATACGCAGTATTTT.

J is TRBJ1-5 and V is TRBV6-1; 7 bases fit TRBD1. The V gene end was trimmed by 7 bases and the J gene end by 0 bases; junction bases not matched to a gene: 12. From germline, CDR1 is MNHNS and CDR2 SASEGT. This CDR3 comprises 17 residues. In DNA, the CDR3 is TGTGCCAGCATCCACCTGGGGACAGTCTATAGCAATCAGCCCCAGCATTTT. Amino acid sequence: CASIHLGTVYSNQPQHF.

This clonotype was detected only a few times. The chain combines TRBV15 with TRBJ1-2, with D hard to call. V lost 0 bases and J 9 bases, leaving 14 bases between the germline ends. The CDR3 contains 14 residues. Germline V gene lookup returns CDR1 LNHNV and CDR2 YYDKDF (reference sequence). Written as DNA, the CDR3 is TGTGCCACCAGCAGAGATTCACTGAGGGTCAGCTACACCTTC. Protein product: CATSRDSLRVSYTF.

The table lists this clonotype with a few counts. This rearrangement joins TRBV27 to TRBJ2-7; D is ambiguous. Deletions cut 2 bases from V and 3 bases from J, with 8 bases between. This CDR3 comprises 13 residues. Germline CDR1 is MNHEY and CDR2 is SMNVEV (reference sequence). In nucleotides, the CDR3 is TGTGCCAGCAGTTTAAAGATCGACTACGAGCAGTACTTC. This codes for CASSLKIDYEQYF.

Only a few counts were recorded for this clonotype. The V and J genes are TRBV10-2 and TRBJ2-3; D gene uncertain. This CDR3 comprises 15 residues. V lost 4 bases, J lost 2 bases, and 13 bases lay in between. Per the germline V gene, CDR1 is WSHSY and CDR2 is SAAADI. CDR3 coding DNA: TGCGCCAGCAGTGGACGACATAAAATCACAGATACGCAGTATTTT. Residues: CASSGRHKITDTQYF.

This clonotype was counted a few times. V usage is TRBV24-1 and J usage is TRBJ2-2; D gene unclear. The CDR3 is 12 amino acids. The V gene's germline CDR1 is KGHDR and CDR2 SFDVKD. V shed 8 bases and J shed 1 base, with 4 bases lying between them. Written as DNA, the CDR3 is TGTGCCACCAAAGGGAACACCGGGGAGCTGTTTTTT. It specifies CATKGNTGELFF.

J is TRBJ1-2 and V is TRBV5-1; 8 positions agree with TRBD1. CDR1 and CDR2 (germline): SGHRS, YFSETQ. V lost 0 bases and J lost 7; bases outside the gene matches: 2. This CDR3 contains 13 residues. CDR3 amino acids: CASSLADRGGYTF. The CDR3 bases are TGCGCCAGCAGCTTGGCCGACAGGGGTGGCTACACCTTC.

The gene calls are TRBV29-1 and TRBJ2-3, with no clear D. The V and J ends lost 3 bases and 0 bases respectively, with 10 bases between them. Germline loops: CDR1 SQVTM, CDR2 ANQGSEA. This CDR3 has 14 residues. CDR3 loop: CSVDLGSSTDTQYF. The CDR3 nucleotides are TGCAGCGTTGATCTCGGCAGCAGCACAGATACGCAGTATTTT.

The chain couples TRBV11-2 to TRBJ2-2; 13 bases agree with TRBD2. The germline V gene encodes CDR1 SGHAT and CDR2 FQNNGV. Losses at the gene ends were 5 bases for V and 2 bases for J; bases not matched to a gene: 5. CDR3 length: 17 residues. The CDR3 bases are TGTGCCAGCAGCGCGACTAGCGGGGGGTCTAACACCGGGGAGCTGTTTTTT. This gives the protein CASSATSGGSNTGELFF.

This clonotype was observed many times. V is TRBV4-3 and J is TRBJ2-1; TRBD1 matches at 10 bases. V trimming: 4 bases; J trimming: 4 bases; junction bases outside the gene matches: 10. The CDR3 spans 17 residues. From germline, CDR1 is LGHNA and CDR2 YSLEER. CDR3 nucleotide sequence: TGCGCCAGCAGCCGCAGTCAGGCGGGACAGGGGTACAATGAGCAGTTCTTC. Protein sequence: CASSRSQAGQGYNEQFF.

This clonotype was detected only a few times. V is TRBV6-5 and J is TRBJ2-7; D possibly corresponds to TRBD1 (6 bases). This CDR3 spans 15 amino acids. CDR1 is MNHEY, CDR2 SVGAGI, per germline. V lost 4 bases to trimming and J lost 4 bases, with 17 bases between them. CDR3 residues: CASSWGGRGAYEQYF. The CDR3 bases are TGTGCCAGCAGTTGGGGCGGCAGGGGAGCGTACGAGCAGTACTTC.

This clonotype was found a few times. V gene TRBV9 combines with J gene TRBJ2-7; D uncertain. V was shortened by 0 bases and J by 2 bases, with 12 bases between the two germline ends. This CDR3 has 15 amino acids. CDR1 is SGDLS and CDR2 is YYNGEE in the germline V gene. CDR3 coding DNA: TGTGCCAGCAGCGTAGGAAATCAGGAAACCTACGAGCAGTACTTC. This codes for CASSVGNQETYEQYF.